These 5 T cell receptor beta chains share one sample of origin, sequenced in a study of T cell changes during pregnancy in multiple sclerosis. Clones were read by immunoSEQ multiplex PCR, and TCRdb kept only the in-frame ones, dropping some. The sample includes about 89,000 clones, around 94% of them seen just once. The sequencing here drew on peripheral blood, taken in the third trimester of pregnancy. These receptors were taken from a female donor with multiple sclerosis, enrolled in a pregnancy study.

The chain has TRBV11-1 and TRBJ2-3; TRBD1 aligns across 7 bases. Looked up from germline, CDR1 is SGHAT and CDR2 is FQDESV (reference sequence). The CDR3 is 16 residues long. V shed 3 bases and J 5 bases; nucleotides not matched to a gene: 11. CDR3 nucleotide sequence: TGTGCCAGCAGCTTGGGAGACAGGGCTCGGGGAGATACGCAGTATTTT. Translated: CASSLGDRARGDTQYF.

This chain links TRBV4-1 with TRBJ1-4; D is uncertain. The V and J ends lost 0 bases and 12 bases respectively, with 11 bases between them. From germline, CDR1 is MGHRA and CDR2 YSYEKL. The CDR3 length is 13 residues. CDR3 amino acids: CASSQEAGRELFF. The CDR3 coding sequence is TGCGCCAGCAGCCAAGAGGCGGGGAGAGAACTGTTTTTT.

The CDR3 DNA follows: TGTGCCAGCAGCCACATTTACGAGCAGTACTTC. Translation gives CASSHIYEQYF. The rearrangement links TRBV28 to TRBJ2-7; no clear D. The ends were cut back, 6 bases at V and 4 bases at J, with 7 bases in the middle. Germline V gene lookup returns CDR1 MDHEN and CDR2 SYDVKM. The CDR3 runs 11 residues.

The V and J genes are TRBV9 and TRBJ2-5, with D possibly TRBD2 on 6 matching bases. The germline V gene has CDR1 SGDLS and CDR2 YYNGEE. Trimming removed 4 bases from V and 2 bases from J, with 12 bases in between. The CDR3 consists of 14 residues. The CDR3 nucleotides are TGTGCCAGCAGCCGTGGGGGACTGCAAGAGACCCAGTACTTC. Translation gives CASSRGGLQETQYF.

The chain combines TRBV5-4 with TRBJ2-2; TRBD1 might be the D (5 bases). The CDR3 extends over 15 amino acids. Trimming removed 0 bases at V and 4 bases at J, with 10 bases between. CDR1 is SGHNT, CDR2 YYREEE, per germline (reference sequence). CDR3 DNA sequence: TGTGCCAGCAGCTTGGAGGGGCGCGGCACCGGGGAGCTGTTTTTT. It codes for CASSLEGRGTGELFF.